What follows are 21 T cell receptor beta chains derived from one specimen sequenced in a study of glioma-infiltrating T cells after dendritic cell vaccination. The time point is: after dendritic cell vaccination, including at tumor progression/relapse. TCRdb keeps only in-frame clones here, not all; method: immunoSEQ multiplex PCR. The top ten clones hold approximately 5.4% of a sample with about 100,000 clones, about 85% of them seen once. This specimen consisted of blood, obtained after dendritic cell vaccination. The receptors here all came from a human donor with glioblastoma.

This CDR3 reads CATDTNPGGHGYTF. The CDR3 coding sequence is TGTGCCACCGACACCAATCCAGGTGGGCATGGCTACACCTTC. This sequence joins TRBV19 and TRBJ1-2; no reliable D call. The CDR3 has 14 residues. Germline V CDR1 and CDR2: LNHDA, SQIVND (reference sequence). The V and J ends lost 10 bases and 6 bases respectively, with 21 bases between them. Drawing the rest from reference TRBV19 and TRBJ1-2, the complete variable domain is DGGITQSPKYLFRKEGQNVTLSCEQNLNHDAMYWYRQDPGQGLRLIYYSQIVNDFQKGDIAEGYSVSREKKESFPLTVTSAQKNPTAFYLCATDTNPGGHGYTFGSGTRLTVV.

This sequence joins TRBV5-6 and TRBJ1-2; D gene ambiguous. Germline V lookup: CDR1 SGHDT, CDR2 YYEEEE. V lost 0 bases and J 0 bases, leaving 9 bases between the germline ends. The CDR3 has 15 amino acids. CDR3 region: CASSLDGPANYGYTF. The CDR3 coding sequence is TGTGCCAGCAGCTTGGATGGGCCAGCTAACTATGGCTACACCTTC.

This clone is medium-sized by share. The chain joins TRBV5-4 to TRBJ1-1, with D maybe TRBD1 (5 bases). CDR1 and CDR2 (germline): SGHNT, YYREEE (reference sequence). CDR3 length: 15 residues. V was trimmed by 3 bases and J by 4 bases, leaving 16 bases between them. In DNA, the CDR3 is TGTGCCAGCAGCTCCAGGGCCCAACCTTCCACTGAAGCTTTCTTT. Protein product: CASSSRAQPSTEAFF.

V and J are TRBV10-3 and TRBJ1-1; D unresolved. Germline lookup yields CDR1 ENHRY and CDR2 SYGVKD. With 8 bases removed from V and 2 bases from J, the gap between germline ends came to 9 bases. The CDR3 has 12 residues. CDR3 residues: CAIGQFNTEAFF. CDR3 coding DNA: TGTGCCATCGGGCAGTTTAACACTGAAGCTTTCTTT.

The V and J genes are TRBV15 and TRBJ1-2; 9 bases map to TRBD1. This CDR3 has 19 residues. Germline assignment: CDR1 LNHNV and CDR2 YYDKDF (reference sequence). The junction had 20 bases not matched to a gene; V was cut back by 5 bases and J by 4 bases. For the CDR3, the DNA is TGTGCCACCAGCCCGGCTGGGTTAAAACAGGGGGCGAGGAGCTATGGCTACACCTTC. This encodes CATSPAGLKQGARSYGYTF.

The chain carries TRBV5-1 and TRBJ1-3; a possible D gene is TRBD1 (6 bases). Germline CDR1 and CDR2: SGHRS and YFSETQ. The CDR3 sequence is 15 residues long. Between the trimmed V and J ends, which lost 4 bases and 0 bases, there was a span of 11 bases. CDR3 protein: CASSRDTNSGNTIYF. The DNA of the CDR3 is TGCGCCAGCAGCCGGGACACGAACTCTGGAAACACCATATATTTT.

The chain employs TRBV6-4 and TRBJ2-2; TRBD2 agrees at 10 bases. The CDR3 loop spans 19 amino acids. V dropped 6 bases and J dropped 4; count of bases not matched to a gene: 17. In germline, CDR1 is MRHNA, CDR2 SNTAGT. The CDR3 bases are TGTGCCAGCAGCCACCAATCCCCCTCGCTAGCGGGGGTCACCGGGGAGCTGTTTTTT. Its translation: CASSHQSPSLAGVTGELFF.

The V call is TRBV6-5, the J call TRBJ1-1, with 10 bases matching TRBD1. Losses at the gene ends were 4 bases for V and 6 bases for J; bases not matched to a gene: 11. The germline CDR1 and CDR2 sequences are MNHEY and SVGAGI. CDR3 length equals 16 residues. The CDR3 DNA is TGTGCCAGCAGTTCTCAGACAGGGGGCGACTTCTCTGAAGCTTTCTTT. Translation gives CASSSQTGGDFSEAFF.

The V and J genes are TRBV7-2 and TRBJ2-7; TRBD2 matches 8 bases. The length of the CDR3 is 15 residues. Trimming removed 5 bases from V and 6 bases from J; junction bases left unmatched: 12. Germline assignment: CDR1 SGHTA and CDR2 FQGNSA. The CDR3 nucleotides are TGTGCCAGCAGCGCGTCGGGCGGGAGGTATGGCGAGCAGTACTTC. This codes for CASSASGGRYGEQYF.

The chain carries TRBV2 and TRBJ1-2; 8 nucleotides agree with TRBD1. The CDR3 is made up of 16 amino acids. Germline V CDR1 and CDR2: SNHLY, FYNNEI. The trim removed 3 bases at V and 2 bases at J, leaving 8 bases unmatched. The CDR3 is CASSDGGTGENYGYTF. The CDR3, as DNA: TGTGCCAGCAGTGATGGTGGGACAGGTGAAAACTATGGCTACACCTTC.

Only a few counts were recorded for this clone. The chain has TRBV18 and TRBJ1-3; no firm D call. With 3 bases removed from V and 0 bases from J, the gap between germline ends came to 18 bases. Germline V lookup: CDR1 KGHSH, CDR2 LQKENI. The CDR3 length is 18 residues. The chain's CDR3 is CASSPSAAGEVSGNTIYF. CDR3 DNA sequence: TGTGCCAGCTCACCTAGCGCGGCCGGGGAAGTCTCTGGAAACACCATATATTTT.

The CDR3 loop reads CASSLVASYEQYF. The CDR3 region has the DNA TGTGCCAGCAGCTTAGTGGCATCCTACGAGCAGTACTTC. The rearrangement links TRBV11-2 to TRBJ2-7; D gene unclear. Trimming removed 1 base from V and 1 base from J, with 5 bases in between. This CDR3 is built from 13 residues. The germline V gene encodes CDR1 SGHAT and CDR2 FQNNGV. The variable domain in full, completed from reference TRBV11-2 and TRBJ2-7, reads EAGVAQSPRYKIIEKRQSVAFWCNPISGHATLYWYQQILGQGPKLLIQFQNNGVVDDSQLPKDRFSAERLKGVDSTLKIQPAKLEDSAVYLCASSLVASYEQYFGPGTRLTVT.

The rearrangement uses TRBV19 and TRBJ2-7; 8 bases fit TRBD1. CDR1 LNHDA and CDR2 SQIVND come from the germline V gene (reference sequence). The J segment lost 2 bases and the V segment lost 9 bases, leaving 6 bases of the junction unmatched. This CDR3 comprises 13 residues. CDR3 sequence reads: CASGNRGTYEQYF. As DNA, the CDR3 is TGTGCCAGCGGAAACAGGGGGACCTACGAGCAGTACTTC.

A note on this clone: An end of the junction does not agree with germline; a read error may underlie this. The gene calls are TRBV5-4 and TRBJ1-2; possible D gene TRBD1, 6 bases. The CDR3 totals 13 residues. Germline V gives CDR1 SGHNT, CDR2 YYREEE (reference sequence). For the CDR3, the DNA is TGTGCCAGCAGCTTGGCGGGGACATACCGCTTCTGCTTC. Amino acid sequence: CASSLAGTYRFCF.

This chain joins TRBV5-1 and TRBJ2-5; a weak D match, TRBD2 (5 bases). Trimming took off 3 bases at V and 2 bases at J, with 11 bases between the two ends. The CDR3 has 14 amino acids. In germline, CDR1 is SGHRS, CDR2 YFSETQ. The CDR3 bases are TGCGCCAGCAGCTCGTACGGGATACAAGAGACCCAGTACTTC. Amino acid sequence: CASSSYGIQETQYF.

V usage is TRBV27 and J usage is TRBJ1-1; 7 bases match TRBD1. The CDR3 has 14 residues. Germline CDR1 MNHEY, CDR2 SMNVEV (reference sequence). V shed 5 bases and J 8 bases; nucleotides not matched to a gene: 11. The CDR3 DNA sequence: TGTGCCAGCAGTCCCTACGTACAGGGGCAGGAAGCTTTCTTT. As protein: CASSPYVQGQEAFF.

The CDR3 bases are TGTGCCAGCCATCGACTGCCCGGGTACGAGCAGTACTTC. Amino acid sequence: CASHRLPGYEQYF. The V call is TRBV28, the J call TRBJ2-7; D is uncertain. Germline-derived CDR1 and CDR2 are MDHEN and SYDVKM. Trimming took 8 bases from V and 4 from J, leaving 15 bases between them. CDR3 length equals 13 residues.

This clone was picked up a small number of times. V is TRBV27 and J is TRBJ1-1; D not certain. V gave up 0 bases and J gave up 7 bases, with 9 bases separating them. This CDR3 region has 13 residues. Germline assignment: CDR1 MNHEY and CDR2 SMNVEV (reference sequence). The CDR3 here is CASSLSADVEAFF. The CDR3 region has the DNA TGTGCCAGCAGTTTATCCGCGGATGTTGAAGCTTTCTTT.

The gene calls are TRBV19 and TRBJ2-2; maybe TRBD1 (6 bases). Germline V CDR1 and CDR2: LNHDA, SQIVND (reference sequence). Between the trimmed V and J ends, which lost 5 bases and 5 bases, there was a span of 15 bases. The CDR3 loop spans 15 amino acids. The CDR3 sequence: CASSAEQGWTGELFF. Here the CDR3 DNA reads TGTGCCAGTAGTGCCGAACAGGGTTGGACCGGGGAGCTGTTTTTT.

Here the CDR3 DNA reads TGCAGCGGGACTCATGAGACCCAGTACTTC. Amino acid sequence: CSGTHETQYF. The chain recombines TRBV29-1 with TRBJ2-5; D is perhaps TRBD2 (5 bases). V was clipped by 7 bases and J by 5 bases, with 8 bases between them. There are 10 residues in the CDR3. Germline CDR1 reads SQVTM; CDR2 reads ANQGSEA.

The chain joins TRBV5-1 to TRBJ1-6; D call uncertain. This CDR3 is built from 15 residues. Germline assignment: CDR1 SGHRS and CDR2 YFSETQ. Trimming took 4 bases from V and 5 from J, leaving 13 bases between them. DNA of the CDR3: TGCGCCAGCAGCCGCGAGGGCACACATAATTCACCCCTCCACTTT. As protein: CASSREGTHNSPLHF.